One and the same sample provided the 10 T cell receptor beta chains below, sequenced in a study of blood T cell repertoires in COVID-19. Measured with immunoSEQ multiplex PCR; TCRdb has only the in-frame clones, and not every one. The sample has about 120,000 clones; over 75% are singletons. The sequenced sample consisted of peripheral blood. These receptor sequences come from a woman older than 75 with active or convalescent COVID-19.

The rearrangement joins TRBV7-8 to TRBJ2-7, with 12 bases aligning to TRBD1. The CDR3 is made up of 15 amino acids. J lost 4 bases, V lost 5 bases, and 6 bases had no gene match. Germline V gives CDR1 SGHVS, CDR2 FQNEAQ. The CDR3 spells CASSRGGQGAYEQYF. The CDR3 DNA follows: TGTGCCAGCAGCCGTGGGGGACAGGGGGCTTACGAGCAGTACTTC.

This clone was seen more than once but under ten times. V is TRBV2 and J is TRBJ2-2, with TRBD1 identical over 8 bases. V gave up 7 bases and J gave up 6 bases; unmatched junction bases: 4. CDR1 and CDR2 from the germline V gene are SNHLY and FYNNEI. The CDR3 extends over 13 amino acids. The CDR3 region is CASTTTGAGELFF. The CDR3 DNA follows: TGTGCCAGCACCACGACAGGGGCCGGGGAGCTGTTTTTT.

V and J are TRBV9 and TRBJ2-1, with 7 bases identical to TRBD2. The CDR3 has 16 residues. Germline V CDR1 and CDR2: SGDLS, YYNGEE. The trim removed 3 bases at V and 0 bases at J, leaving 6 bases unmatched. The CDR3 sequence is CASSATRGSSYNEQFF. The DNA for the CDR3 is TGTGCCAGCAGCGCGACTCGCGGGAGCTCCTACAATGAGCAGTTCTTC.

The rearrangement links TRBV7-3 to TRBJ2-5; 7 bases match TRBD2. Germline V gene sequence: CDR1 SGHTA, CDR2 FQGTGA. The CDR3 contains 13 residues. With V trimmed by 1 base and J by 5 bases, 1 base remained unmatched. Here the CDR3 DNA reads TGTGCCAGCAGCTTAAGCGGGAGTGAGACCCAGTACTTC. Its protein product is CASSLSGSETQYF.

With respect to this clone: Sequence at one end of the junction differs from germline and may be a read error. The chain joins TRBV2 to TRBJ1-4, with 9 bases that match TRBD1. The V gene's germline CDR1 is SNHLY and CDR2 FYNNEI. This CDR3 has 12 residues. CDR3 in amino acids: CASSEVVGQGVF. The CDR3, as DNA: TGTGCCAGCAGTGAAGTGGTGGGACAGGGTGTTTTT.

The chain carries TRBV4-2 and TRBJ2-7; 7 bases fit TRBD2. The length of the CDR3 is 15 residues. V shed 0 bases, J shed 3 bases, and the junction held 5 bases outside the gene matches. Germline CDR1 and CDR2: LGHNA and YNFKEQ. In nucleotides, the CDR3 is TGTGCCAGCAGCCAAGAATATGGGGGGGGCTACGAGCAGTACTTC. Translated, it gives CASSQEYGGGYEQYF.

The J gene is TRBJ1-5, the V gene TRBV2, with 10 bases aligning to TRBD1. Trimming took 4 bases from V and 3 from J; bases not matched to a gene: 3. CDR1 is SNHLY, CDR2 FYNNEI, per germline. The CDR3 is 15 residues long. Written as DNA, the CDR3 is TGTGCCAGCAGTGGGACAGGGGGTTACAATCAGCCCCAGCATTTT. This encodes CASSGTGGYNQPQHF. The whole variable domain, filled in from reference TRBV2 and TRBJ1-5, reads EPEVTQTPSHQVTQMGQEVILRCVPISNHLYFYWYRQILGQKVEFLVSFYNNEISEKSEIFDDQFSVERPDGSNFTLKIRSTKLEDSAMYFCASSGTGGYNQPQHFGDGTRLSIL.

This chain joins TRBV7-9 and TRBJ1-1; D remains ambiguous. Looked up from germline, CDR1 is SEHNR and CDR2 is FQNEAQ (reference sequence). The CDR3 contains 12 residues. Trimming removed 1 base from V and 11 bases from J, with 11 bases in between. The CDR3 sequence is CASSLDLAVAFF. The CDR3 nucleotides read TGTGCCAGCAGCTTAGACCTGGCTGTTGCTTTCTTT.

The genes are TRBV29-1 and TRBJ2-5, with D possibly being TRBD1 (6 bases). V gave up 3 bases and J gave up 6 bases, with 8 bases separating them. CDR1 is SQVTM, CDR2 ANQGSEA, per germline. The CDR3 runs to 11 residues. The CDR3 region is CSVDRGQTQYF. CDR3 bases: TGCAGCGTTGACAGGGGACAGACCCAGTACTTC.

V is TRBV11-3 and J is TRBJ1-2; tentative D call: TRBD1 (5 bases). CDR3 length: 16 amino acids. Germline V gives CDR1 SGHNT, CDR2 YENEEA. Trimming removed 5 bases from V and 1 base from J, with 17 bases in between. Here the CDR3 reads CASSPPGGTFNYGYTF. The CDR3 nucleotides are TGTGCCAGCAGCCCTCCTGGGGGGACTTTTAACTATGGCTACACCTTC.